This TCR beta chain was documented in a study of early T cells in non-severe SARS-CoV-2 infection. Study summary: It was bulk RNA from unsorted whole blood that was sequenced, and the chains were unpaired. Study-level results: The study's VDJdb matching favored anti-spike CD8 responses and missed private and CD4 specificities.

As part of library construction, unique molecular identifiers were attached to individual cDNA molecules. MiXCR was run by TCRdb on the 5' RACE reads, yielding one entry per CDR3 protein. There are tens of thousands of distinct CDR3 sequences in the sample; approximately 14% occur only once, and around 7% lies in the top ten. The CDR3 covers 14 residues. After removal of 2 bases from V and 4 bases from J, the junction contained 1 base not matched to a gene. The V gene's germline CDR1 is GTSNPN and CDR2 SVGIG (reference sequence). This clonotype was observed a handful of times. Antigen: not known. This clonotype was obtained from an adult who was a healthcare worker with PCR-confirmed SARS-CoV-2 infection or an uninfected control (not recorded which). This sequence joins TRBV30 and TRBJ1-5; 11 nucleotides align to TRBD1. The source material was whole blood. The CDR3 protein is CAWSRDRGNQPQHF. The CDR3 nucleotides are TGTGCCTGGAGTCGGGACAGGGGGAATCAGCCCCAGCATTTT.